This T cell receptor (beta chain) was captured in a study of OX40 agonist ivuxolimab in advanced cancers. Study background: Past anti-PD-1, anti-PD-L1 or anti-CTLA-4 therapy was accepted, and around 40% had received some. Findings of the study overall: Dose levels from 0.1 to 3.0 mg/kg saw CD4+ and CD8+ blood T cells expand clonally by week 6. Among patients with partial responses at 0.1-3.0 mg/kg, clonal expansion was among the lowest. The mean number of expanded clones was higher in CD8+ T cells than in CD4+.

V was clipped by 0 bases and J by 6 bases, with 9 bases between them. The CDR3 runs to 13 residues. From germline, CDR1 is SGHRS and CDR2 YFSETQ. This clone was recorded a few times. Its cognate antigen is unknown. Produced via immunoSEQ multiplex PCR; TCRdb's table is partial and in-frame only. The profile shows some 50,000 clones, roughly 93% of them singletons. Here the sequenced sample was CD4+ or CD8+ T cells sorted from blood, taken in a trial of the OX40 agonist ivuxolimab. The chain uses TRBV5-1 and TRBJ1-1; D is unresolved. This clonotype was sampled from an adult with an advanced solid tumor such as melanoma, head and neck, liver or kidney cancer. The CDR3: CASSLGEGPEAFF. In DNA, the CDR3 is TGCGCCAGCAGCTTGGGGGAGGGCCCTGAAGCTTTCTTT.